This is a list of T cell receptor beta chains from one sample in a study of graft-versus-host responses after intestinal transplantation. Only in-frame clones appear in the TCRdb table, and some are missing; sequencing was by immunoSEQ multiplex PCR. This table has 20,000 or so clones, roughly 86% appearing once. Sequencing used bone marrow, obtained 120 to 130 days after transplant. The receptor source for this set is a human patient who received an intestinal transplant, so some T cells may come from the graft donor. CDR3s include the opening cysteine and the closing phenylalanine or tryptophan. Each record gives: CDR3 protein, CDR3 DNA, D gene, V gene, clone size, J gene. A D gene is named only where the DNA matches it firmly. Only some rows state a clone size, as once, few, many or a class for expanded clones.

CSVDSYNEQFF,TGCAGCGTTGACAGTTACAATGAGCAGTTCTTC,.,TRBV29-1,.,TRBJ2-1
CASSQEFGGRAAGEQFF,TGTGCCAGCAGCCAAGAATTTGGAGGGAGGGCCGCGGGAGAGCAGTTCTTC,TRBD2,TRBV14,.,TRBJ2-1
CASSEMGIGSEAFF,TGTGCCAGCAGCGAAATGGGTATTGGGAGTGAAGCTTTCTTT,.,TRBV11-2,.,TRBJ1-1
CASLSKREGYQETQYF,TGTGCCAGCCTCTCGAAGCGAGAGGGGTACCAAGAGACCCAGTACTTC,.,TRBV21-1,.,TRBJ2-5
CASSALLGDATEQYF,TGTGCCAGCAGTGCTTTACTAGGTGACGCGACAGAGCAGTACTTC,.,TRBV6-1,once,TRBJ2-7
CASTTGDPSYNEQFF,TGTGCCAGCACGACAGGGGATCCCTCCTACAATGAGCAGTTCTTC,TRBD1,TRBV27,.,TRBJ2-1
CASSLGGGEDGYTF,TGCGCCAGCAGCTTGGGAGGAGGGGAAGATGGCTACACCTTC,.,TRBV5-1,.,TRBJ1-2
CAISGRGPDTQYF,TGTGCCATCAGCGGCCGGGGGCCAGATACGCAGTATTTT,.,TRBV10-3,.,TRBJ2-3
CASSSYIEETQYF,TGTGCCAGCAGCTCCTACATAGAAGAGACCCAGTACTTC,.,TRBV11-3,.,TRBJ2-5
CASSRASGGNNEQFF,TGTGCCAGTAGTAGGGCTAGCGGGGGAAACAATGAGCAGTTCTTC,TRBD2,TRBV19,.,TRBJ2-1
CASSVSGGGYEQYF,TGTGCCAGCAGTGTTTCGGGGGGTGGCTACGAGCAGTACTTC,TRBD2,TRBV6-1,.,TRBJ2-7
CASSLTGHTEAFF,TGTGCCAGCAGCTTAACAGGGCACACTGAAGCTTTCTTT,.,TRBV11-3,.,TRBJ1-1
CASSTSGTSTDTQYF,TGTGCCAGCAGCACTAGCGGGACGTCCACAGATACGCAGTATTTT,TRBD2,TRBV9,.,TRBJ2-3
CASSLGQGRQPQHF,TGTGCCAGCAGCTTAGGACAGGGGAGACAGCCCCAGCATTTT,TRBD1,TRBV11-3,.,TRBJ1-5
CASHVAENTEAFF,TGTGCCTCCCACGTGGCGGAGAACACTGAAGCTTTCTTT,.,TRBV18,.,TRBJ1-1
CASRLAVTPRETQYF,TGTGCCAGCAGGCTGGCGGTCACCCCCAGAGAGACCCAGTACTTC,.,TRBV6-5,.,TRBJ2-5
CASSSYEDSYEQYF,TGTGCCAGCAGCTCCTACGAGGACTCCTACGAGCAGTACTTC,.,TRBV13,.,TRBJ2-7
CASSFQQGSYEQYF,TGCGCCAGCAGCTTTCAACAGGGCTCCTACGAGCAGTACTTC,.,TRBV5-1,.,TRBJ2-7
CASSEMGYNYGYTF,TGTGCCAGCAGTGAAATGGGGTACAACTATGGCTACACCTTC,.,TRBV2,.,TRBJ1-2
CASSWGGLEQYF,TGTGCCAGCAGCTGGGGGGGACTCGAGCAGTACTTC,TRBD2,TRBV7-8,.,TRBJ2-7
CASSGIANEQFF,TGTGCCAGCAGTGGAATTGCGAATGAGCAGTTCTTC,.,TRBV2,.,TRBJ2-1
CASSEETGRGYNEQFF,TGTGCCAGCAGTGAGGAAACAGGGAGAGGATACAATGAGCAGTTCTTC,.,TRBV6-4,.,TRBJ2-1
CASETPGELFF,TGTGCCAGCGAAACTCCTGGGGAGCTGTTTTTT,.,TRBV2,few,TRBJ2-2
CASSLKGLAHEQFF,TGTGCCAGCAGCTTAAAGGGACTAGCCCATGAGCAGTTCTTC,TRBD2,TRBV7-3,.,TRBJ2-1
CASSPGVTSTDTQYF,TGTGCCAGCAGCCCAGGAGTTACTAGCACAGATACGCAGTATTTT,.,TRBV7-9,.,TRBJ2-3
CASSGDTGELFF,TGCGCCAGCAGTGGGGACACCGGGGAGCTGTTTTTT,.,TRBV10-1,.,TRBJ2-2
CSVTMGFYEQYF,TGCAGCGTAACCATGGGTTTTTACGAGCAGTACTTC,.,TRBV29-1,.,TRBJ2-7
CASTPTGSYEQYF,TGTGCCAGCACTCCGACAGGGAGCTACGAGCAGTACTTC,TRBD1,TRBV6-6,few,TRBJ2-7
CASTLAQGGTEAFF,TGTGCCAGCACCTTGGCACAGGGAGGGACTGAAGCTTTCTTT,.,TRBV6-5,.,TRBJ1-1
CASSEFMQGRRGEQYF,TGTGCCAGCAGTGAATTCATGCAGGGAAGAAGGGGAGAGCAGTACTTC,.,TRBV2,.,TRBJ2-7
CASSVEGTAYEQYF,TGTGCCAGCAGCGTAGAAGGGACCGCCTACGAGCAGTACTTC,.,TRBV13,.,TRBJ2-7
CASSLGVANEKLFF,TGTGCCAGCAGCCTAGGGGTCGCGAATGAAAAACTGTTTTTT,.,TRBV4-2,once,TRBJ1-4
CAWSGTGFQPQHF,TGTGCCTGGAGTGGGACAGGTTTTCAGCCCCAGCATTTT,TRBD1,TRBV30,.,TRBJ1-5